This is a list of T cell receptor beta chains from one sample in a study of neurological immune-mediated disorders. A single record per CDR3 protein comes from TCRdb applying MiXCR to the 5' RACE reads. The repertoire holds 80,000 to 100,000 distinct CDR3 sequences, nearly 6% seen once, with roughly 8.6% in the top ten. The sample taken for sequencing was PBMCs. These receptors were obtained from a woman aged 60-70 years with multiple sclerosis. Both conserved end residues are part of each CDR3. D genes are given only for firm matches. Not all rows give a size; the values are once, few, many and, for expanded clones, a class.

v_call: TRBV5-8
j_call: TRBJ1-5
clone_size: NA
d_call: TRBD1
cdr3_aa: CASRGTGGHF
cdr3_nt: TGTGCCAGCAGGGGGACAGGGGGGCATTTT

v_call: TRBV29-1
j_call: TRBJ1-1
clone_size: many
d_call: NA
cdr3_aa: CSVEQGITRGTEAFF
cdr3_nt: TGCAGCGTTGAACAGGGAATAACGAGAGGTACTGAAGCTTTCTTT

v_call: TRBV7-2
j_call: TRBJ2-1
clone_size: many
d_call: NA
cdr3_aa: CASSPDPDNEQFF
cdr3_nt: TGTGCCAGCAGCCCCGACCCAGACAATGAGCAGTTCTTC

v_call: TRBV7-9
j_call: TRBJ1-1
clone_size: many
d_call: NA
cdr3_aa: CASSLRGRLGTEAFF
cdr3_nt: TGTGCCAGCAGCTTACGGGGACGCCTGGGCACTGAAGCTTTCTTT

v_call: TRBV15
j_call: TRBJ1-1
clone_size: many
d_call: NA
cdr3_aa: CATSLRGGRLMTEAFF
cdr3_nt: TGTGCCACCAGCCTTCGGGGGGGCCGCCTTATGACTGAAGCTTTCTTT

v_call: TRBV29-1
j_call: TRBJ2-7
clone_size: many
d_call: TRBD2
cdr3_aa: CSVGGLAGSYEQYF
cdr3_nt: TGCAGCGTTGGTGGACTAGCGGGGTCCTACGAGCAGTACTTC

v_call: TRBV2
j_call: TRBJ1-1
clone_size: medium-sized
d_call: TRBD1
cdr3_aa: CASSEAVGQGGTEAFF
cdr3_nt: TGTGCCAGCAGTGAAGCTGTAGGACAGGGAGGCACTGAAGCTTTCTTT

v_call: TRBV5-1
j_call: TRBJ2-2
clone_size: once
d_call: NA
cdr3_aa: CASSVGGETGELFF
cdr3_nt: TGCGCCAGCAGCGTGGGAGGAGAGACCGGGGAGCTGTTTTTT

v_call: TRBV5-1
j_call: TRBJ2-7
clone_size: NA
d_call: NA
cdr3_aa: CASRSGVRQGYEQYF
cdr3_nt: TGCGCCAGCAGAAGTGGTGTGCGTCAAGGCTACGAGCAGTACTTC

v_call: TRBV24-1
j_call: TRBJ2-3
clone_size: many
d_call: NA
cdr3_aa: CATSDSSGTGLLTDTQYF
cdr3_nt: TGTGCCACCAGTGATTCGTCGGGGACGGGCCTACTCACAGATACGCAGTATTTT

v_call: TRBV20-1
j_call: TRBJ1-5
clone_size: few
d_call: NA
cdr3_aa: CSASIGGSMGQPQHF
cdr3_nt: TGCAGTGCTAGTATTGGGGGCTCGATGGGACAGCCCCAGCATTTT

v_call: TRBV20-1
j_call: TRBJ2-1
clone_size: many
d_call: NA
cdr3_aa: CSARLPGFPYNEQFF
cdr3_nt: TGCAGTGCTAGACTCCCAGGGTTCCCGTACAATGAGCAGTTCTTC

v_call: TRBV6-5
j_call: TRBJ2-7
clone_size: many
d_call: NA
cdr3_aa: CATAPSTSYEQYF
cdr3_nt: TGTGCCACCGCCCCTAGCACCTCCTACGAGCAGTACTTC

v_call: TRBV20-1
j_call: TRBJ2-2
clone_size: many
d_call: TRBD2
cdr3_aa: CSARINKGTRGLIGELFF
cdr3_nt: TGCAGTGCTAGGATCAATAAGGGGACTAGAGGTCTTATAGGGGAGCTGTTTTTT

v_call: TRBV5-1
j_call: TRBJ1-1
clone_size: many
d_call: NA
cdr3_aa: CASSLEWYRQNTEAFF
cdr3_nt: TGCGCCAGCAGCTTGGAGTGGTACCGACAGAACACTGAAGCTTTCTTT

v_call: TRBV20-1
j_call: TRBJ1-1
clone_size: many
d_call: NA
cdr3_aa: CSASPGQNEAFF
cdr3_nt: TGCAGTGCTAGCCCTGGACAAAATGAAGCTTTCTTT

v_call: TRBV20-1
j_call: TRBJ2-7
clone_size: many
d_call: NA
cdr3_aa: CSARDSNHPTYEQYF
cdr3_nt: TGCAGTGCTAGAGATTCCAACCACCCAACCTACGAGCAGTACTTC

v_call: TRBV11-1
j_call: TRBJ2-5
clone_size: many
d_call: NA
cdr3_aa: CASSRGNQETQYF
cdr3_nt: TGTGCCAGCAGTCGTGGAAACCAAGAGACCCAGTACTTC

v_call: TRBV5-1
j_call: TRBJ2-1
clone_size: many
d_call: TRBD2
cdr3_aa: CASSHRTSGGQGEQFF
cdr3_nt: TGCGCCAGCAGCCACCGGACTAGCGGGGGGCAGGGGGAGCAGTTCTTC

v_call: TRBV7-8
j_call: TRBJ1-1
clone_size: many
d_call: TRBD1
cdr3_aa: CASSLGQGGNTEAFF
cdr3_nt: TGTGCCAGCAGCTTAGGACAGGGGGGGAACACTGAAGCTTTCTTT

v_call: TRBV5-1
j_call: TRBJ2-1
clone_size: many
d_call: NA
cdr3_aa: CASSSGALSNEQFF
cdr3_nt: TGCGCCAGCAGTTCCGGGGCCCTTTCCAATGAGCAGTTCTTC

v_call: TRBV7-6
j_call: TRBJ2-2
clone_size: many
d_call: TRBD2
cdr3_aa: CASSGGDTGELFF
cdr3_nt: TGTGCCAGCAGCGGGGGGGATACCGGGGAGCTGTTTTTT

v_call: TRBV12-3/TRBV12-4
j_call: TRBJ2-5
clone_size: many
d_call: NA
cdr3_aa: CASSPGGGRETQYF
cdr3_nt: TGTGCCAGCAGCCCCGGTGGGGGGCGGGAGACCCAGTACTTC

v_call: TRBV4-2
j_call: TRBJ1-4
clone_size: many
d_call: NA
cdr3_aa: CASSQDPARATNEKLFF
cdr3_nt: TGTGCCAGCAGCCAAGACCCGGCCCGTGCAACTAATGAAAAACTGTTTTTT

v_call: TRBV12-3/TRBV12-4
j_call: TRBJ2-7
clone_size: medium-sized
d_call: NA
cdr3_aa: CASSSFYEQYF
cdr3_nt: TGTGCCAGCAGTTCCTTCTACGAGCAGTACTTC

v_call: TRBV5-1
j_call: TRBJ1-6
clone_size: many
d_call: NA
cdr3_aa: CASSMDVNSPLHF
cdr3_nt: TGCGCCAGCAGCATGGACGTTAATTCACCCCTCCACTTT

v_call: TRBV5-1
j_call: TRBJ1-5
clone_size: many
d_call: NA
cdr3_aa: CASSPDTDQPQHF
cdr3_nt: TGCGCCAGCAGCCCAGACACCGATCAGCCCCAGCATTTT

v_call: TRBV5-1
j_call: TRBJ1-1
clone_size: many
d_call: TRBD1
cdr3_aa: CASSLGQGDGAFF
cdr3_nt: TGCGCCAGCAGCTTGGGACAGGGGGATGGCGCTTTCTTT

v_call: TRBV7-8
j_call: TRBJ1-1
clone_size: many
d_call: NA
cdr3_aa: CASSLQGRTEAFF
cdr3_nt: TGTGCCAGCAGCTTACAGGGGAGAACTGAAGCTTTCTTT

v_call: TRBV7-9
j_call: TRBJ2-5
clone_size: NA
d_call: TRBD2
cdr3_aa: CASSSQRGQETQYF
cdr3_nt: TGTGCCAGCAGCTCTCAGCGGGGGCAAGAGACCCAGTACTTC

v_call: TRBV9
j_call: TRBJ2-5
clone_size: many
d_call: NA
cdr3_aa: CASSSSGTPKETQYF
cdr3_nt: TGTGCCAGCAGCTCCTCCGGGACACCGAAAGAGACCCAGTACTTC

v_call: TRBV20-1
j_call: TRBJ1-1
clone_size: many
d_call: TRBD1
cdr3_aa: CSAKPTRTGNTEAFF
cdr3_nt: TGCAGTGCCAAACCCACCAGGACAGGGAACACTGAAGCTTTCTTT

v_call: TRBV12-3/TRBV12-4
j_call: TRBJ1-1
clone_size: medium-sized
d_call: NA
cdr3_aa: CASSLEWAENTEAFF
cdr3_nt: TGTGCCAGCAGTTTAGAGTGGGCAGAGAACACTGAAGCTTTCTTT

v_call: TRBV7-9
j_call: TRBJ2-1
clone_size: many
d_call: NA
cdr3_aa: CASSLLGTPRFSNEQFF
cdr3_nt: TGTGCCAGCAGCTTACTCGGGACCCCAAGGTTCTCCAATGAGCAGTTCTTC

v_call: TRBV3-1
j_call: TRBJ1-2
clone_size: many
d_call: NA
cdr3_aa: CASSPVGGGYTF
cdr3_nt: TGTGCCAGCAGCCCAGTGGGAGGAGGCTACACCTTC

v_call: TRBV20-1
j_call: TRBJ2-5
clone_size: many
d_call: TRBD2
cdr3_aa: CSAPREGGETQYF
cdr3_nt: TGCAGTGCTCCCCGGGAGGGGGGGGAGACCCAGTACTTC

v_call: TRBV5-1
j_call: TRBJ1-1
clone_size: NA
d_call: NA
cdr3_aa: CASSRGGRGFNTEAFF
cdr3_nt: TGCGCCAGCAGCCGAGGGGGGAGGGGTTTCAACACTGAAGCTTTCTTT

v_call: TRBV12-3/TRBV12-4
j_call: TRBJ1-1
clone_size: many
d_call: NA
cdr3_aa: CASIPGKTEAFF
cdr3_nt: TGTGCCAGCATACCAGGGAAGACTGAAGCTTTCTTT

v_call: TRBV20-1
j_call: TRBJ2-7
clone_size: many
d_call: NA
cdr3_aa: CSAERSQSGEQYF
cdr3_nt: TGCAGTGCCGAAAGGTCCCAGTCGGGGGAGCAGTACTTC

v_call: TRBV6-2/TRBV6-3
j_call: TRBJ2-4
clone_size: many
d_call: TRBD2
cdr3_aa: CASSYAGVKNIQYF
cdr3_nt: TGTGCCAGCAGTTACGCGGGAGTCAAAAACATTCAGTACTTC

v_call: TRBV25-1
j_call: TRBJ2-3
clone_size: few
d_call: NA
cdr3_aa: CASRPWAGKSTDTQYF
cdr3_nt: TGTGCCAGCCGGCCCTGGGCAGGGAAAAGCACAGATACGCAGTATTTT

v_call: TRBV20-1
j_call: TRBJ2-7
clone_size: many
d_call: NA
cdr3_aa: CSARLVYEQYF
cdr3_nt: TGCAGTGCTAGACTAGTCTACGAGCAGTACTTC

v_call: TRBV20-1
j_call: TRBJ2-1
clone_size: many
d_call: TRBD1
cdr3_aa: CSASLAGTGSNEQFF
cdr3_nt: TGCAGTGCTAGTTTGGCCGGGACAGGGTCCAATGAGCAGTTCTTC

v_call: TRBV14
j_call: TRBJ2-7
clone_size: many
d_call: NA
cdr3_aa: CASSQGSYEQYF
cdr3_nt: TGTGCCAGCAGCCAGGGTTCCTACGAGCAGTACTTC

v_call: TRBV7-9
j_call: TRBJ1-1
clone_size: many
d_call: NA
cdr3_aa: CASSLARDGMEAFF
cdr3_nt: TGTGCCAGCAGCTTAGCCAGGGACGGCATGGAAGCTTTCTTT

v_call: TRBV20-1
j_call: TRBJ2-7
clone_size: few
d_call: NA
cdr3_aa: CSARWEGVSYEQYF
cdr3_nt: TGCAGTGCTAGATGGGAGGGGGTCTCCTACGAGCAGTACTTC

v_call: TRBV9
j_call: TRBJ2-3
clone_size: many
d_call: TRBD2
cdr3_aa: CASSVVGSGGASPQYF
cdr3_nt: TGTGCCAGCAGCGTAGTTGGTAGCGGGGGGGCTTCTCCGCAGTATTTT

v_call: TRBV2
j_call: TRBJ1-5
clone_size: many
d_call: NA
cdr3_aa: CASSPREGNQPQHF
cdr3_nt: TGTGCCAGCAGTCCAAGGGAGGGCAATCAGCCCCAGCATTTT

v_call: TRBV20-1
j_call: TRBJ2-1
clone_size: many
d_call: NA
cdr3_aa: CSARDFSSYNEQFF
cdr3_nt: TGCAGTGCCAGGGACTTCAGCTCCTACAATGAGCAGTTCTTC

v_call: TRBV20-1
j_call: TRBJ1-1
clone_size: many
d_call: NA
cdr3_aa: CSAIGWKVEAFF
cdr3_nt: TGCAGTGCTATTGGTTGGAAGGTTGAAGCTTTCTTT

v_call: TRBV6-6
j_call: TRBJ2-2
clone_size: many
d_call: TRBD1
cdr3_aa: CASSRSTGDTGELFF
cdr3_nt: TGTGCCAGCAGCCGATCTACAGGGGACACCGGGGAGCTGTTTTTT

v_call: TRBV5-1
j_call: TRBJ2-2
clone_size: many
d_call: NA
cdr3_aa: CASSLARNTGELFF
cdr3_nt: TGCGCCAGCAGCTTGGCGCGGAACACCGGGGAGCTGTTTTTT